The entry below describes one T cell receptor beta chain. Its antigen remains unidentified. No much larger clone exists at a distance of one base, and base qualities are not known. CDR1 and CDR2 (LGHNA, YSLEER) derive from the germline V gene. The CDR3 holds 16 amino acids from the cysteine to the phenylalanine. Left in the record is the CDR3 DNA by itself, 48 bases read in frame from the first base. The V end loses 0 bases and the J end loses 4 bases, and a stretch of 13 bases separates them. The data are from a study of CD8+ T cells in alopecia areata listed by TCRdb under 2018. Concerning the study at large: To study T cell clonal expansion in alopecia areata, the researchers applied high-throughput TCRbeta sequencing to both the C3H/HeJ mouse model and human patients. On the human side, TCRbeta sequencing was run on scalp tissue and on sorted CD4+ and CD8+ peripheral blood T cells from healthy controls and from alopecia areata patients with either patchy or totalis/universalis disease. Scalp clonality was compared among normal scalp (n=4), patchy alopecia areata scalp (n=8), and alopecia totalis/universalis scalp (n=8). RNA came from the PAXgene miRNA kit for fixed scalp, the miRNeasy kit for PBMCs, and the RNeasy kit for mouse skin. immunoSEQ multiplex PCR using 35 Vbeta forward primers and 13 Jbeta reverse primers was used to amplify TCRbeta CDR3 regions. Paper-wide results and their limitations: Shared TCR sequences between patients were less evident than in mice, which may be partly attributable to HLA diversity in the patient population. Scalp TCR repertoire analysis is complicated because resident alphabeta T cells in normal human skin are also sequenced, whereas mouse skin is dominated by gammadelta T cells. Lesional scalp, especially in alopecia totalis/universalis, showed higher clonality and more expanded CD8+ clones than normal scalp, suggesting antigenic drive.

Library generation was performed with the immunoSEQ multiplex PCR assay. To provide template for TCR sequencing, every sample had RNA extracted and reverse transcribed into cDNA. SuperScript III was used for first-strand cDNA synthesis, primed with a 2:1 mix of oligo-dT and random hexamers. A synthetic immune receptor repertoire was used to gauge amplification bias, and whatever bias remained was removed computationally. The authors' analysis ran thus. Raw reads were preprocessed to remove errors, and CDR3 was defined according to IMGT conventions as the region from the conserved cysteine to phenylalanine. Clonality was calculated as 1 minus Shannon entropy normalized by log2 of the number of productive unique TCRs. CD4 or CD8 identity of scalp clones was inferred by cross-referencing scalp TCRbeta sequences with sorted blood CD4 and CD8 repertoires. TCRdb obtained this table from immuneACCESS and retained in-frame rearrangements with V and J assigned. These tables miss some clones; where compared with another copy, unresolved V genes account for less than half of the shortfall, and the remainder is unexplained. V, J and clone size reflect that table, while D and trimming were determined from the DNA. The sample yields more than 100,000 clones; around 60% were counted once. The ten largest clones capture 8% to 10% of the sample.

PBMCs were isolated by density centrifugation and stained for CD3, CD4 and CD8, after which CD4+ and CD8+ T cells were sorted on a FACSAria. Unaffected controls provided scalp biopsies and blood samples. The sample was CD4+ T cells sorted from blood. The rearranged segments are TRBV4-3 and TRBJ1-3, with the D gene call left open. The TCR comes from a human donor in good health. The CDR3 in this case is CASSQEVGSLGNTIYF. The nucleotide sequence reads as follows: TGCGCCAGCAGCCAAGAGGTCGGCAGTCTGGGAAACACCATATATTTT.